Following are 11 T cell receptor beta chains from one sample sequenced in a study of cytomegalovirus exposure and HLA in healthy donors. The PCR ran on 60 Vbeta and 13 Jbeta primers. Sequencing used immunoSEQ multiplex PCR; TCRdb keeps in-frame clones, though not all of them. This table holds approximately 100,000 clones, about 70% found once. Source material: PBMCs. Every receptor here comes from a woman aged 40 to 55 in good health and CMV-seropositive.

The V gene is TRBV6-1, the J gene TRBJ2-5; the match to TRBD2 covers 8 bases. The germline CDR1 and CDR2 sequences are MNHNS and SASEGT. This CDR3 comprises 16 residues. V lost 5 bases, J lost 4 bases, and 12 bases stayed unmatched. The DNA for the CDR3 is TGTGCCAGCAGTCAAGATAGGGCGGGGGGTAGAGAGACCCAGTACTTC. Its protein is CASSQDRAGGRETQYF.

The chain recombines TRBV27 with TRBJ1-3; 7 positions agree with TRBD1. V was clipped by 8 bases and J by 4 bases; unmatched bases: 8. The germline gives CDR1 MNHEY, CDR2 SMNVEV (reference sequence). This CDR3 is built from 14 residues. CDR3 sequence (DNA): TGTGCCAGCTGGAGACAGGGAACAGGAAACACCATATATTTT. Protein: CASWRQGTGNTIYF.

The gene calls are TRBV6-4 and TRBJ2-2; D is unresolved. Trimming cost V 8 bases and J 1 base, with 11 bases left between them. The germline CDR1 and CDR2 sequences are MRHNA and SNTAGT. This CDR3 is 14 amino acids long. In DNA, the CDR3 is TGTGCCAGCCAAAGACACGGGAACACCGGGGAGCTGTTTTTT. Amino acids: CASQRHGNTGELFF.

The chain recombines TRBV7-6 with TRBJ1-6, with D unresolved. From germline, CDR1 is SGHVS and CDR2 FNYEAQ. The CDR3 runs to 15 residues. V was clipped by 2 bases and J by 0 bases, with 5 bases between them. The CDR3 coding sequence is TGTGCCAGCAGCTTACGTAGCTCCTATAATTCACCCCTCCACTTT. Protein: CASSLRSSYNSPLHF.

The chain is built from TRBV5-1 and TRBJ2-5; no firm D call. The CDR3 extends over 14 amino acids. Germline V gives CDR1 SGHRS, CDR2 YFSETQ. The ends were cut back, 2 bases at V and 5 bases at J, with 13 bases in the middle. CDR3 protein: CASSFRSSGETQYF. The DNA of the CDR3 is TGCGCCAGCAGCTTCAGAAGCTCCGGGGAGACCCAGTACTTC.

For the CDR3, the DNA is TGTGCCAGCTCACGACAGACAGGCTTCAATCAGCCCCAGCATTTT. The encoded protein is CASSRQTGFNQPQHF. V usage is TRBV18 and J usage is TRBJ1-5, with TRBD1 as a possible D gene (6 bases). The CDR3 sequence is 15 residues long. V dropped 4 bases and J dropped 3 bases, with 13 bases sitting between them. Germline assignment: CDR1 KGHSH and CDR2 LQKENI.

This clone was recorded a few times. In DNA, the CDR3 is TGCGCCAGCAGCTTGGGGCAGGCGGGAGCCGGGGAGCTGTTTTTT. Translating it yields CASSLGQAGAGELFF. The chain employs TRBV5-1 and TRBJ2-2; 7 positions match TRBD2. V shed 0 bases, J shed 6 bases, and the junction held 5 bases outside the gene matches. The CDR3 contains 15 residues. Germline V gene lookup returns CDR1 SGHRS and CDR2 YFSETQ.

For this clone: Germline and junction disagree at one end, which may indicate a read error. The rearrangement joins TRBV10-3 to TRBJ2-7; D is perhaps TRBD2 (5 bases). There are 14 residues in the CDR3. In germline, CDR1 is ENHRY, CDR2 SYGVKD. The CDR3 DNA reads as TGTGCCATCAGGGAGTGGGCAGGAGGCTACGAGCAGTACTTC. Encoded protein: CAIREWAGGYEQYF.

The chain recombines TRBV25-1 with TRBJ2-6, with D possibly being TRBD1 (6 bases). Germline V lookup: CDR1 MGHDK, CDR2 SYGVNS. Trimming shortened V by 7 bases and J by 2 bases, and 18 bases separated the two germline ends. This CDR3 comprises 17 residues. The CDR3 region is CASNELAGVPGANVLTF. The CDR3 DNA sequence: TGTGCCAGCAATGAGCTGGCAGGGGTGCCTGGGGCCAACGTCCTGACTTTC.

This chain uses TRBV5-1 with TRBJ1-5, with 8 bases fitting TRBD1. This CDR3 spans 19 amino acids. The J segment lost 2 bases and the V segment lost 5 bases, leaving 18 bases of the junction unmatched. The V gene's germline CDR1 is SGHRS and CDR2 YFSETQ. CDR3 sequence: CASRSRTGRPSNRNQPQHF. DNA for the CDR3: TGCGCCAGCAGGTCCCGGACAGGGAGGCCCTCCAACCGCAATCAGCCCCAGCATTTT.

The gene calls are TRBV30 and TRBJ2-5, with D perhaps TRBD2 (5 bases). The DNA end favors TRBJ2-7, so the J call may be wrong. Germline assignment: CDR1 GTSNPN and CDR2 SVGIG (reference sequence). This CDR3 has 13 amino acids. In DNA, the CDR3 is TGTGCCTGGAGTAACGGGGTGAGTTACGAGCAGTACTTC. It codes for CAWSNGVSYEQYF.